The 9 T cell receptor beta chains listed next were all sequenced from one sample in a study of read filtering for tumor transcriptome and immune sequencing. This library used about 360 ng RNA and molecular barcoded adaptors spanning alpha/delta and beta/gamma chains. TCRdb used MiXCR to reprocess the reads, holding one entry per CDR3 protein. The table shows 20,000 or so distinct CDR3 sequences, with about 20% occurring only once. Specimen: a population of CD138-negative cells sorted from bone marrow. The receptors were sampled from a donor aged 40 or older with multiple myeloma.

This rearrangement joins TRBV3-1 to TRBJ1-5, with TRBD1 as a possible D gene (6 bases). Germline V gives CDR1 LGHDT, CDR2 YNNKEL (reference sequence). The CDR3 is 16 amino acids. V shed 6 bases and J shed 1 base, with 16 bases lying between them. CDR3 sequence reads: CASSHSVRGSNQPQHF. CDR3 DNA: TGTGCCAGCAGTCACTCCGTAAGGGGGAGCAATCAGCCCCAGCATTTT.

This clonotype was counted at least ten times. The V gene is TRBV28, the J gene TRBJ2-1, with 10 bases that match TRBD2. The CDR3 loop spans 15 amino acids. Trimming took 5 bases from V and 6 from J; bases not matched to a gene: 7. CDR1 MDHEN and CDR2 SYDVKM come from the germline V gene. CDR3 sequence (DNA): TGTGCCAGCAGTATAGCGGGAGGAGTCGGCAATGAGCAGTTCTTC. Its translation: CASSIAGGVGNEQFF.

This clonotype was counted at least ten times. The J gene is TRBJ1-5, the V gene TRBV28, with D uncertain. V lost 6 bases to trimming and J lost 7 bases, with 10 bases between them. Germline V lookup: CDR1 MDHEN, CDR2 SYDVKM. The CDR3 is made up of 12 amino acids. CDR3 DNA sequence: TGTGCCAGCAGGACATTGCAACAGCCCCAGCATTTT. Amino acid sequence: CASRTLQQPQHF.

This clonotype came up many times. This chain uses TRBV28 with TRBJ2-5; D may be TRBD1 (6 bases). CDR3 size: 16 residues. V shed 5 bases and J shed 6 bases, with 22 bases lying between them. Germline V CDR1 and CDR2: MDHEN, SYDVKM. The CDR3 reads CASSPSQQGTIKTQYF. CDR3 nucleotides: TGTGCCAGCAGTCCTTCTCAACAGGGAACCATTAAGACCCAGTACTTC.

The chain uses TRBV20-1 and TRBJ2-3; 14 bases match TRBD2. V lost 5 bases, J lost 5 bases, and 9 bases stayed unmatched. The CDR3 runs 16 residues. CDR1 is DFQATT and CDR2 is SNEGSKA in the germline V gene (reference sequence). CDR3 DNA: TGCAGTGCTGACGAAGGGACTAGCGGGGGTCGAGATACGCAGTATTTT. This gives the protein CSADEGTSGGRDTQYF.

This clonotype is medium-sized. V and J are TRBV3-1 and TRBJ2-1, with 10 bases lining up with TRBD2. The CDR3 consists of 14 residues. Unmatched junction bases numbered 1, after V lost 2 bases and J lost 6 bases. Germline loops: CDR1 LGHDT, CDR2 YNNKEL (reference sequence). CDR3 region: CASSQPSGSNEQFF. CDR3 in DNA: TGTGCCAGCAGCCAACCTAGCGGGAGCAATGAGCAGTTCTTC.

The CDR3 here is CASSGDRGTPGANVLTF. DNA of the CDR3: TGTGCCAGCAGTGGGGACAGGGGAACCCCTGGGGCCAACGTCCTGACTTTC. The V and J genes are TRBV27 and TRBJ2-6, with 10 bases aligning to TRBD1. V lost 5 bases to trimming and J lost 2 bases; unmatched junction nucleotides: 6. CDR1 is MNHEY and CDR2 is SMNVEV in the germline V gene (reference sequence). The CDR3 contains 17 residues.

This clonotype was detected many times. V usage is TRBV27 and J usage is TRBJ1-5; 9 bases fit TRBD1. Germline assignment: CDR1 MNHEY and CDR2 SMNVEV (reference sequence). V was pared by 2 bases and J by 6 bases, with 14 bases of the junction left unmatched. This CDR3 is built from 18 residues. CDR3 DNA: TGTGCCAGCAGTTTACTGGGACAGGGTCGTGCGGGGCGTCAGCCCCAGCATTTT. It yields the protein CASSLLGQGRAGRQPQHF.

The V call is TRBV28, the J call TRBJ2-1; TRBD2 agrees at 9 bases. V dropped 5 bases and J dropped 11; count of bases not matched to a gene: 16. This CDR3 has 16 amino acids. In germline, CDR1 is MDHEN, CDR2 SYDVKM. The CDR3 loop reads CASSPGALAGRNKQFF. The CDR3 region has the DNA TGTGCCAGCAGTCCTGGGGCGCTAGCGGGGAGGAATAAGCAGTTCTTC.